This TCR beta chain was sequenced in a study of beta chain features in type 1 diabetes. Expressed TCRB transcripts were sequenced, since all the RNA that had been isolated was reverse transcribed. TCRdb's copy holds only in-frame clones and misses some; the assay was immunoSEQ multiplex PCR. This table has hundreds of thousands of clones, 15% to 19% appearing once. This CDR3 region has 15 residues. Per the germline V gene, CDR1 is SGHRS and CDR2 is YFSETQ. J was trimmed by 4 bases and V by 3 bases; bases with no gene match: 8. The sample comprised naive CD4+ T cells from blood. The chain is built from TRBV5-1 and TRBJ2-7; 9 bases agree with TRBD2. The TCR was taken from a man aged 18 to 30 in good health. CDR3 in DNA: TGCGCCAGCAGCTCTGGACTGACTAGCGGATACGAGCAGTACTTC. This translates into CASSSGLTSGYEQYF.